The present entry profiles one T cell receptor beta chain with its context. The germline V gene has CDR1 SGHTA and CDR2 FQGNSA. The CDR3 contains 15 residues. Deletions cut 4 bases from V and 0 bases from J, with 7 bases between. The repertoire was sequenced with immunoSEQ multiplex PCR; TCRdb's copy has only in-frame clones and lacks some. The sample contains about 150,000 clones, roughly 84% of which appear only once. Seattle patient enrollment occurred during active infection, with longitudinal follow-up thereafter. This entry comes from a study of blood T cell repertoires in COVID-19. In the study overall: Sources were T cells, B-cell-depleted T cells, or PBMCs; the material itself was cDNA or gDNA.

The rearrangement joins TRBV7-2 to TRBJ1-6; D remains ambiguous. The receptor was derived from a man between 60 and 75 years old with COVID-19, enrolled during active disease. Sequencing was carried out using peripheral blood. Written as DNA, the CDR3 is TGTGCCAGCAGCTCCCGCGGCTCCTATAATTCACCCCTCCACTTT. Translation: CASSSRGSYNSPLHF.